Below, 28 T cell receptor beta chains from the same sample are listed, as sequenced in a study of response to subunit inactivated influenza vaccine. TCRdb called the RT-PCR reads again in MiXCR, with one record for every CDR3 protein. This sample carries about 500,000 distinct CDR3 sequences, approximately 7.2% of them seen once, and the ten largest clones take about an eighth. Sequences were derived from PBMCs from blood, sampled less than 25 months after vaccination. All receptors derive from a man aged 50-75 years who received an inactivated influenza vaccine.

V usage is TRBV7-9 and J usage is TRBJ2-1; TRBD2 is a possible D gene (5 bases). The CDR3 is 12 residues long. Between the trimmed V and J ends, which lost 11 bases and 10 bases, there was a span of 18 bases. Germline-derived CDR1 and CDR2 are SEHNR and FQNEAQ (reference sequence). CDR3 loop: CAALAASGEQFF. The CDR3 coding sequence is TGTGCCGCCTTGGCCGCCTCGGGGGAGCAGTTCTTC.

The chain is built from TRBV12-3 or TRBV12-4 and TRBJ2-2, with 8 bases aligning to TRBD2. This CDR3 is 18 amino acids long. The ends lost 7 bases at V and 0 bases at J; junction bases unmatched: 13. The CDR3 loop is CASKERGSNLANTGELFF. The DNA for the CDR3 is TGTGCCAGCAAAGAGCGGGGGAGTAACCTCGCGAACACCGGGGAGCTGTTTTTT.

The gene calls are TRBV12-3 or TRBV12-4 and TRBJ2-2; 9 bases fit TRBD2. This CDR3 spans 15 amino acids. V trimming: 3 bases; J trimming: 6 bases; junction bases outside the gene matches: 5. DNA for the CDR3: TGTGCCAGCAGTTTGGGCGGGAGGGCCGCCGGGGAGCTGTTTTTT. Protein product: CASSLGGRAAGELFF.

The chain has TRBV15 and TRBJ1-1; no firm D call. From germline, CDR1 is LNHNV and CDR2 YYDKDF (reference sequence). CDR3 size: 12 residues. Trimming cost V 0 bases and J 7 bases, with 6 bases left between them. CDR3 sequence reads: CATSRDSIEAFF. In DNA, the CDR3 is TGTGCCACCAGCAGAGATTCGATTGAAGCTTTCTTT.

This clonotype has just a few counts. V is TRBV6-2 or TRBV6-3 and J is TRBJ1-1; 7 nucleotides agree with TRBD1. CDR1 is MNHEY and CDR2 is SVGEGT in the germline V gene. Unmatched junction bases numbered 4, after V lost 5 bases and J lost 1 base. The CDR3 covers 14 residues. The CDR3 protein is CASSGTAQNTEAFF. The CDR3 DNA is TGTGCCAGCAGTGGGACAGCCCAGAACACTGAAGCTTTCTTT.

The V and J genes are TRBV9 and TRBJ1-5; D gene uncertain. This CDR3 has 16 residues. The V and J ends lost 5 bases and 3 bases respectively, with 18 bases between them. From germline, CDR1 is SGDLS and CDR2 YYNGEE. As DNA, the CDR3 is TGTGCCAGCAGGTCCTCTCGGGGAACCTACAATCAGCCCCAGCATTTT. Translated, it gives CASRSSRGTYNQPQHF.

This clonotype was observed many times. The chain couples TRBV4-3 to TRBJ2-2, with D uncertain. This CDR3 has 16 residues. The V gene lost 4 bases and the J gene lost 0 bases, with 12 bases spanning the gap. Germline CDR1 reads LGHNA; CDR2 reads YSLEER. In DNA form, the CDR3 reads TGCGCCAGCAGCCCACTTGGAATCTCGAACACCGGGGAGCTGTTTTTT. It translates to CASSPLGISNTGELFF.

Regarding this clonotype: This may arise from a read error, as a much more abundant clone is one base away. The gene calls are TRBV5-6 and TRBJ2-1; D gene ambiguous. The CDR3 covers 12 residues. Trimming removed 3 bases at V and 1 base at J, with 2 bases between. The germline gives CDR1 SGHDT, CDR2 YYEEEE. The CDR3 loop reads CASSWSYNEQFF. CDR3 sequence (DNA): TGTGCCAGCAGCTGGTCCTACAATGAGCAGTTCTTC. The whole variable domain, remainder taken from reference TRBV5-6 and TRBJ2-1, is DAGVTQSPTHLIKTRGQQVTLRCSPKSGHDTVSWYQQALGQGPQFIFQYYEEEERQRGNFPDRFSGHQFPNYSSELNVNALLLGDSALYLCASSWSYNEQFFGPGTRLTVL.

This clonotype was seen ten or more times. The final CDR3 position lacks the conserved phenylalanine or tryptophan, pointing to a likely read error. The V call is TRBV20-1, the J call TRBJ2-3; unclear D gene. CDR3 size: 13 residues. Germline CDR1 is DFQATT and CDR2 is SNEGSKA (reference sequence). V gave up 1 base and J gave up 0 bases, with 5 bases separating them. The CDR3, as DNA: TGCAGTGCTAGAGTTCTGAGCACAGATACGCAGTATCTT. Translated, it gives CSARVLSTDTQYL.

This clonotype has ten or more counts. The V and J genes are TRBV29-1 and TRBJ2-1, with 12 bases lining up with TRBD2. Germline V gives CDR1 SQVTM, CDR2 ANQGSEA. The V segment lost 7 bases and the J segment 10 bases; nucleotides outside the gene matches: 8. The CDR3 spans 13 residues. DNA of the CDR3: TGCAGCGGGACTAGCGGGATTTCCGGCGAGCAGTTCTTC. Residues: CSGTSGISGEQFF.

This clonotype was seen only a few times. This chain joins TRBV7-9 and TRBJ2-6; D not resolved. CDR1 is SEHNR and CDR2 is FQNEAQ in the germline V gene (reference sequence). V gave up 10 bases and J gave up 0 bases, with 19 bases separating them. The CDR3 covers 17 residues. CDR3 sequence (DNA): TGTGCCATCCTAGTTGTCCCCACAAGCTCTGGGGCCAACGTCCTGACTTTC. Translating it yields CAILVVPTSSGANVLTF. Supplemented by reference TRBV7-9 and TRBJ2-6, the full variable domain reads DTGVSQNPRHKITKRGQNVTFRCDPISEHNRLYWYRQTLGQGPEFLTYFQNEAQLEKSRLLSDRFSAERPKGSFSTLEIQRTEQGDSAMYLCAILVVPTSSGANVLTFGAGSRLTVL.

This clonotype was counted between two and nine times. The genes are TRBV4-2 and TRBJ2-5; D possibly matches TRBD1 or TRBD2 (6 bases each). The V end lost 8 bases, the J end lost 3 bases, and 13 bases lay between the germline ends. The CDR3 runs to 13 residues. Germline-derived CDR1 and CDR2 are LGHNA and YNFKEQ. The chain's CDR3 is CASRRGAEETQYF. The CDR3 region has the DNA TGTGCCAGCCGGAGGGGGGCCGAAGAGACCCAGTACTTC.

In its sample, this clonotype was seen many times. Compared with germline, one end of the junction differs, possibly owing to a read error. The J gene is TRBJ1-1, the V gene TRBV12-3 or TRBV12-4; 7 bases agree with TRBD1. There are 12 residues in the CDR3. The CDR3 nucleotides are TGTGCCAGCAGTTTTAACCGGAACAGGGGCCTTTTT. This codes for CASSFNRNRGLF.

This clonotype was seen ten or more times. This chain joins TRBV5-1 and TRBJ2-3; D is perhaps TRBD1 or TRBD2 (6 bases each). The CDR3 is 15 residues long. Germline V CDR1 and CDR2: SGHRS, YFSETQ. V was cut by 4 bases and J by 6 bases, with 18 bases left in between. CDR3 region: CASSPEGEQMDTQYF. DNA for the CDR3: TGCGCCAGCAGCCCGGAGGGGGAACAAATGGATACGCAGTATTTT.

This clonotype was counted ten times or more. This chain joins TRBV10-3 and TRBJ1-5; D may be TRBD1 (6 bases). The V gene lost 10 bases and the J gene lost 0 bases, with 13 bases spanning the gap. Germline V CDR1 and CDR2: ENHRY, SYGVKD. The CDR3 spans 14 residues. In DNA form, the CDR3 reads TGTGCCACTACGACAGGTTATAGCAATCAGCCCCAGCATTTT. This sequence encodes CATTTGYSNQPQHF.

In this sample, this clonotype turned up many times. The chain couples TRBV12-3 or TRBV12-4 to TRBJ1-5; a weak D match, TRBD1 (5 bases). The CDR3 covers 14 residues. V gave up 5 bases and J gave up 0 bases, with 8 bases separating them. CDR3 sequence reads: CASSPGNSNQPQHF. The CDR3 region has the DNA TGTGCCAGCAGTCCAGGGAATAGCAATCAGCCCCAGCATTTT.

This clonotype was observed a few times. The J gene is TRBJ1-2, the V gene TRBV4-2; a weak D match, TRBD1 (5 bases). Trimming cost V 0 bases and J 4 bases, with 12 bases left between them. Germline CDR1 and CDR2: LGHNA and YNFKEQ. The CDR3 loop spans 15 amino acids. Written as DNA, the CDR3 is TGTGCCAGCAGCCAAGAGAAGACAGTTTTCTATGGCTACACCTTC. This sequence encodes CASSQEKTVFYGYTF.

The V call is TRBV7-8, the J call TRBJ1-1; no firm D call. V shed 5 bases and J shed 7 bases, with 14 bases lying between them. The CDR3 totals 13 residues. Germline CDR1 SGHVS, CDR2 FQNEAQ. The CDR3 DNA is TGTGCCAGCAGCCCAGAGGCGGAATTTGAAGCTTTCTTT. Translated: CASSPEAEFEAFF.

This clonotype showed up many times. The chain employs TRBV28 and TRBJ2-7, with 8 nucleotides matching TRBD2. The length of the CDR3 is 15 residues. Germline loops: CDR1 MDHEN, CDR2 SYDVKM. J gave up 5 bases and V 6 bases, and 12 bases lay outside the gene matches. The CDR3 loop reads CASSGIAGSPNEQYF. CDR3 coding DNA: TGTGCCAGCAGCGGGATAGCGGGAAGTCCCAACGAGCAGTACTTC.

The chain carries TRBV10-3 and TRBJ2-2, with 9 bases aligning to TRBD1. This CDR3 has 15 amino acids. The V and J ends lost 10 bases and 7 bases, in that order; junction bases with no gene match: 13. Germline CDR1 and CDR2: ENHRY and SYGVKD. The CDR3 is CASTAGTGFIGELFF. CDR3 nucleotide sequence: TGTGCCAGTACAGCCGGGACAGGGTTCATCGGGGAGCTGTTTTTT.

The sample holds many counts of this clonotype. The V and J genes are TRBV6-5 and TRBJ1-1; D uncertain. Trimming left V 0 bases short and J 6 bases short, with 11 bases between. Germline-derived CDR1 and CDR2 are MNHEY and SVGAGI. The CDR3 consists of 14 residues. CDR3 loop: CASSYSYGTPEAFF. The CDR3 nucleotides are TGTGCCAGCAGTTACTCGTACGGAACCCCTGAAGCTTTCTTT.

The chain employs TRBV3-1 and TRBJ2-3, with D possibly matching TRBD1 (5 bases). The V gene's germline CDR1 is LGHDT and CDR2 YNNKEL (reference sequence). The germline V and J ends were trimmed by 4 bases and 1 base, with 12 bases remaining between them. The CDR3 runs to 15 residues. The CDR3 bases are TGTGCCAGCAGCCTCCTTGGGGCTGGCACAGATACGCAGTATTTT. Encoded protein: CASSLLGAGTDTQYF.

At least ten counts were recorded for this clonotype. The chain is built from TRBV20-1 and TRBJ2-3; D gene uncertain. V was cut by 0 bases and J by 0 bases, with 10 bases left in between. This CDR3 is 15 amino acids long. Per germline, CDR1 DFQATT and CDR2 SNEGSKA (reference sequence). This CDR3 reads CSARDQSASTDTQYF. Written as DNA, the CDR3 is TGCAGTGCTAGAGATCAGTCGGCTAGCACAGATACGCAGTATTTT.

This clonotype has ten or more counts. This rearrangement joins TRBV4-3 to TRBJ1-5; D is ambiguous. CDR1 is LGHNA and CDR2 is YSLEER in the germline V gene. Trimming cost V 0 bases and J 5 bases, with 5 bases left between them. CDR3 length: 13 residues. The chain's CDR3 is CASSQDRDQPQHF. CDR3 bases: TGCGCCAGCAGCCAAGATCGTGATCAGCCCCAGCATTTT.

A few counts support this clonotype. The CDR3 here is CSATLGGSTGELFF. The DNA for the CDR3 is TGCAGTGCCACCCTCGGGGGATCAACCGGGGAGCTGTTTTTT. The chain employs TRBV20-1 and TRBJ2-2; tentative D call: TRBD2 (6 bases). Germline V gives CDR1 DFQATT, CDR2 SNEGSKA (reference sequence). The CDR3 consists of 14 residues. Trimming removed 6 bases from V and 5 bases from J, with 16 bases in between.

The J gene is TRBJ1-4, the V gene TRBV9; unclear D gene. This CDR3 has 16 residues. Germline V gene data show CDR1 as SGDLS and CDR2 as YYNGEE. Trimming left V 4 bases short and J 11 bases short, with 24 bases between. CDR3 amino acids: CASSPQIEPPVGKLFF. The CDR3 bases are TGTGCCAGCAGCCCCCAGATAGAACCCCCGGTTGGGAAACTGTTTTTT.

The chain carries TRBV27 and TRBJ1-1; possible D gene TRBD1, 6 bases. V lost 5 bases to trimming and J lost 3 bases, with 13 bases between them. The CDR3 spans 14 residues. Germline values: CDR1 MNHEY, CDR2 SMNVEV (reference sequence). The CDR3 bases are TGTGCCAGCAGTCCAGGGGTTAGGTACACTGAAGCTTTCTTT. Translating gives CASSPGVRYTEAFF.

The chain employs TRBV12-3 or TRBV12-4 and TRBJ2-1; D uncertain. The CDR3 is 13 amino acids. Trimming left V 5 bases short and J 4 bases short, with 9 bases between. The DNA for the CDR3 is TGTGCCAGCAGTCCCGAGACGTACAATGAGCAGTTCTTC. This encodes CASSPETYNEQFF.